This TCR beta chain was profiled in a study of blood T cell repertoires in COVID-19. This table comes from immunoSEQ multiplex PCR, and its TCRdb copy is limited to in-frame clones, with some not included. The data hold hundreds of thousands of clones, with roughly 86% observed a single time. This TCR derives from a woman aged 50 to 60 who had recovered from COVID-19. Specimen: PBMCs or T cells enriched from blood (not recorded which).

CDR3 amino acids: CASSLWGEDTQYF. For the CDR3, the DNA is TGCGCCAGCAGCTTGTGGGGGGAGGATACGCAGTATTTT. The chain uses TRBV5-1 and TRBJ2-3; a weak D match, TRBD2 (6 bases). V lost 1 base to trimming and J lost 6 bases, with 9 bases between them. The CDR3 spans 13 residues. Germline loops: CDR1 SGHRS, CDR2 YFSETQ.